This T cell receptor (beta chain) emerged from a study of STAT5B mutations in CD4+ large granular lymphocyte leukemia. Findings of the study overall: Top patient clones used TRBV06 genes more often: 8/27 versus 2/35 in controls. The CD4+ versus CD8+ T-LGLL clonality difference may reflect limited sample size. Main leukemic clonotypes were patient-specific, but more than 20% appeared at low frequency elsewhere.

With respect to this clone: Its antigen is as yet unknown.

Original processing notes: A productive frequency of 2.59 x 10-5 was the lowest detectable. Data came from immunoSEQ multiplex PCR; TCRdb stores just in-frame clones and leaves some out. The V and J calls and clone size are taken from that table; D and trimming were inferred from the DNA. Altogether approximately 30,000 clones are present, 76% being singletons, with the ten largest covering over 6%. The germline gives CDR1 GTSNPN, CDR2 SVGIG (reference sequence). The CDR3 is 15 residues long. This chain uses TRBV30 with TRBJ2-5, with 9 bases that match TRBD1. The end of the DNA fits TRBJ2-7 better, so the J call may be wrong. The sample consisted of CD4+ T cells from blood buffy coats. The TCR originated in a human donor in good health. CDR3 DNA: TGTGCCTGGGGGGTTCCGGGACAGGGCCCCTACGAGCAGTACTTC. Its translation: CAWGVPGQGPYEQYF.